The clone carrying this TCR beta chain appeared a single time. Sequencing was performed with immunoSEQ multiplex PCR; in TCRdb, only in-frame clones are kept and a portion is missing. Of tens of thousands of clones in the sample, 93% were seen once. These data originate in a study of T cell changes during pregnancy in multiple sclerosis. The CDR3 is 17 amino acids. The J segment lost 7 bases and the V segment lost 0 bases, leaving 11 bases of the junction unmatched. Germline CDR1 is MNHEY and CDR2 is SMNVEV (reference sequence). The sequence was collected from a female donor with multiple sclerosis, enrolled in a pregnancy study. The V call is TRBV27, the J call TRBJ1-4; 7 bases match TRBD1. The sample was CD8+ T cells from peripheral blood mononuclear cells, taken in the third trimester of pregnancy. CDR3 sequence: CASSLSAPAGGSEKLFF. The CDR3 DNA sequence: TGTGCCAGCAGTTTATCGGCCCCGGCAGGGGGGAGTGAAAAACTGTTTTTT.